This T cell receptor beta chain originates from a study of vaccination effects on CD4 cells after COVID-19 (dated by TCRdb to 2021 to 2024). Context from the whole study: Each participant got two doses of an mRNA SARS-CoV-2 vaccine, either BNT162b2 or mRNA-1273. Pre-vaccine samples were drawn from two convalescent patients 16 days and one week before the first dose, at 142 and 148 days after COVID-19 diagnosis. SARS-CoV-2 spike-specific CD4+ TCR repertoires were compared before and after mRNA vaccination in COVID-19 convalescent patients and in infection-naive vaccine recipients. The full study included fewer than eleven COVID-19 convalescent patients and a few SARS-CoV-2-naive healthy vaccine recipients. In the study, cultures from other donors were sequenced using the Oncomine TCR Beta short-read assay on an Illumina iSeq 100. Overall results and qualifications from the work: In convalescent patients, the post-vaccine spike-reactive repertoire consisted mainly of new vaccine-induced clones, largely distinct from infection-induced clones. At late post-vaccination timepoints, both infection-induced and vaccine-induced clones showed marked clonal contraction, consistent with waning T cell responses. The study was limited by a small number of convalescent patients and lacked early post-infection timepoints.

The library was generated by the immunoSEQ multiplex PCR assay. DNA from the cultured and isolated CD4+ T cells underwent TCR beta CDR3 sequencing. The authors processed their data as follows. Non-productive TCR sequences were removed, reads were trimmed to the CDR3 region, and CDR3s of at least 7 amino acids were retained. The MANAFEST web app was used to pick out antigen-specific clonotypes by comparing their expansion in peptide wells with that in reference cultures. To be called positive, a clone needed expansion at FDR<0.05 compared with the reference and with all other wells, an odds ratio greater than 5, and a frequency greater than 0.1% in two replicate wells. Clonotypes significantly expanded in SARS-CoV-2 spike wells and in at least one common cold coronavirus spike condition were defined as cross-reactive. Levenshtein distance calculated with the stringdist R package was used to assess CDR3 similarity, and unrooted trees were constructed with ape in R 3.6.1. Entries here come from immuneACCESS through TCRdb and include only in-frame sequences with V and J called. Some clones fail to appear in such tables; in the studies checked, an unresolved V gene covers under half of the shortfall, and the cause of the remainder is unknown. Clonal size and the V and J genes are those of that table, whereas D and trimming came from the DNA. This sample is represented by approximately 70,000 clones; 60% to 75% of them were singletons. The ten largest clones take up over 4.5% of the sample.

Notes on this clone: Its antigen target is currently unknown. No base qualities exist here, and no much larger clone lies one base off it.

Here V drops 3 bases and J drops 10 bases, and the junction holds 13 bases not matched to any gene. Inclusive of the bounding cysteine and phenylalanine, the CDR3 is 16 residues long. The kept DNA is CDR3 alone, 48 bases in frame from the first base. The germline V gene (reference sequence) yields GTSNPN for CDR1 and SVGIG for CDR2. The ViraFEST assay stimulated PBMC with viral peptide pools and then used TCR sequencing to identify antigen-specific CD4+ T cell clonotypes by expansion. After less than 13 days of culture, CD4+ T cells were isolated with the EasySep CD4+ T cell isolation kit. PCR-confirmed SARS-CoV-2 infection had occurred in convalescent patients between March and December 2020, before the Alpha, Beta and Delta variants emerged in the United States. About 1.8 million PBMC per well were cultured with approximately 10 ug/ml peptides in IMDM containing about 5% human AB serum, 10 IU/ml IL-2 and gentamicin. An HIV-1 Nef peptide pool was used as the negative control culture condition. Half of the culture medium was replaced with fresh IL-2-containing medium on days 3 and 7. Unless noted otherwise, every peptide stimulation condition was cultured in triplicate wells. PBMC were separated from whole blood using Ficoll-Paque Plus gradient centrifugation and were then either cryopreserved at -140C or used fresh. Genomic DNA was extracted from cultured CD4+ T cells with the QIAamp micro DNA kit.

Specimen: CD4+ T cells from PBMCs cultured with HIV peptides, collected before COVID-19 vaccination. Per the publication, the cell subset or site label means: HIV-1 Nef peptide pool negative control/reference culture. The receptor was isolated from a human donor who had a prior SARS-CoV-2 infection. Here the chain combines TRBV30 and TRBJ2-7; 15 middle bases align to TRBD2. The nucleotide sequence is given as TGTGCCTGGAGCTTAAAGACCGGGACTAGCGGGAGGCCCCAGTACTTC. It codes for CAWSLKTGTSGRPQYF.